The 9 T cell receptor beta chains in this list originate from one sample, sequenced in a study of regulatory T cells in long-lasting Graves disease. Building of the TCR beta libraries involved iRepertoire HTBI primers and Arm-PCR of CDR3 regions. TCRdb redid the calling of the multiplex PCR reads with MiXCR, one entry per CDR3 protein. The table shows roughly 420,000 distinct CDR3 sequences, with around 15% occurring only once. The time point denotes: newly diagnosed GD, antithyroid drugs for less than 3 months. Isolated PBMC RNA provided the starting material for the TCR library. These same records also appear under a second study, on T cells in Graves' hyperthyroidism and ophthalmopathy.

The source was peripheral blood mononuclear cells (PBMCs), collected at new diagnosis, from a patient treated with antithyroid drugs. The receptors here all came from a woman between 45 and 65 years old with Graves disease.

There are a few counts of this clonotype. The junction does not match germline at one end; this may be a read error. V gene TRBV14 combines with J gene TRBJ2-7; D gene unclear. CDR1 and CDR2 (germline): SGHDN, FVKESK. CDR3 length: 12 amino acids. The CDR3 nucleotides read TGTGCCTGCAGTCTTATCCTCAACGAGCAGTACTTC. Protein product: CACSLILNEQYF.

V usage is TRBV5-5 and J usage is TRBJ1-2; 8 bases map to TRBD1. Germline lookup yields CDR1 SGHKS and CDR2 YYEKEE (reference sequence). V lost 3 bases and J lost 10; bases outside the gene matches: 5. The CDR3 is made up of 12 amino acids. DNA of the CDR3: TGTGCCAGCAGCTCGTCAGGGGGCGACTACACCTTC. This gives the protein CASSSSGGDYTF.

This clonotype came up many times. The genes are TRBV7-2 and TRBJ2-1, with unresolved D. The CDR3 has 13 residues. Trimming removed 2 bases from V and 5 bases from J, with 7 bases in between. The germline CDR1 and CDR2 sequences are SGHTA and FQGNSA. The CDR3 here is CASSLPGDNEQFF. In DNA form, the CDR3 reads TGTGCCAGCAGCTTACCAGGAGACAATGAGCAGTTCTTC.

Details on this clonotype: Being one base from a much bigger clone, this may be a read error. The chain combines TRBV5-5 with TRBJ2-5, with 8 nucleotides matching TRBD2. Germline V gene lookup returns CDR1 SGHKS and CDR2 YYEKEE (reference sequence). The CDR3 loop spans 16 amino acids. Losses at the gene ends were 4 bases for V and 0 bases for J; bases not matched to a gene: 8. CDR3 nucleotides: TGTGCCAGCAGCCCCCGCGGGAGGACCTACCAAGAGACCCAGTACTTC. This encodes CASSPRGRTYQETQYF.

Note on this clonotype: Since a much larger clone is just one base distant, this may be a read error. The rearrangement joins TRBV3-1 to TRBJ2-3, with 11 bases that match TRBD2. CDR3 length: 18 amino acids. In germline, CDR1 is LGHDT, CDR2 YNNKEL (reference sequence). In DNA, the CDR3 is TGTGCCGGCAGCCAAGATCCCCTAGCGGGAGGAGGCACAGATACGCAGTATTTT. Residues: CAGSQDPLAGGGTDTQYF.

This clonotype was found a few times. The V and J genes are TRBV11-3 and TRBJ2-1; D not certain. V lost 0 bases and J 4 bases, leaving 10 bases between the germline ends. Germline V gene lookup returns CDR1 SGHNT and CDR2 YENEEA. The CDR3 totals 15 residues. The CDR3 here is CASSLDVGIYNEQFF. The CDR3 coding sequence is TGTGCCAGCAGCTTAGATGTGGGGATTTACAATGAGCAGTTCTTC.

This clonotype was observed many times. The chain uses TRBV6-5 and TRBJ1-2; 7 positions match TRBD1. Trimming cost V 1 base and J 8 bases; bases outside gene matches: 13. This CDR3 has 16 residues. The V gene's germline CDR1 is MNHEY and CDR2 SVGAGI. This CDR3 is CASSYLPWTGQGGYTF. CDR3 bases: TGTGCCAGCAGTTACTTACCCTGGACAGGTCAAGGGGGCTACACCTTC.

This clonotype was seen many times. The chain uses TRBV28 and TRBJ2-1; D is possibly TRBD1 (6 bases). The V and J ends lost 7 bases and 3 bases respectively, with 19 bases between them. CDR1 is MDHEN and CDR2 is SYDVKM in the germline V gene. The CDR3 is 16 amino acids. The CDR3: CASTSSEGVLYNEQFF. The CDR3 DNA sequence: TGTGCCAGCACCTCCTCCGAGGGGGTGCTCTACAATGAGCAGTTCTTC. Full variable domain (missing parts from reference TRBV28 and TRBJ2-1): DVKVTQSSRYLVKRTGEKVFLECVQDMDHENMFWYRQDPGLGLRLIYFSYDVKMKEKGDIPEGYSVSREKKERFSLILESASTNQTSMYLCASTSSEGVLYNEQFFGPGTRLTVL.

The sample holds many counts of this clonotype. The rearrangement links TRBV2 to TRBJ2-7; 7 bases align to TRBD2. Germline V gene data show CDR1 as SNHLY and CDR2 as FYNNEI. With 7 bases clipped from V and 0 bases from J, the junction kept 6 bases outside the gene matches. CDR3 length equals 14 residues. CDR3 loop: CASTNGLVSYEQYF. The CDR3, as DNA: TGTGCCAGCACCAATGGACTAGTCTCCTACGAGCAGTACTTC. Together with reference TRBV2 and TRBJ2-7, the CDR3 gives the full variable domain: EPEVTQTPSHQVTQMGQEVILRCVPISNHLYFYWYRQILGQKVEFLVSFYNNEISEKSEIFDDQFSVERPDGSNFTLKIRSTKLEDSAMYFCASTNGLVSYEQYFGPGTRLTVT.